This entry lists 32 T cell receptor beta chains sequenced from one sample in a study of blood T cell repertoires in COVID-19. Profiled with immunoSEQ multiplex PCR; TCRdb holds only in-frame clones, not every one. The sample contains some 250,000 clones, roughly 93% of which appear only once. Source material: PBMCs or T cells enriched from blood (not recorded which). Every receptor here comes from a woman aged 40 to 50 with acute COVID-19.

The chain is built from TRBV19 and TRBJ2-2; tentative D call: TRBD1 (6 bases). Looked up from germline, CDR1 is LNHDA and CDR2 is SQIVND (reference sequence). The CDR3 is 13 residues long. The V and J ends lost 0 bases and 7 bases respectively, with 6 bases between them. This chain's CDR3 is CASSIEGGGELFF. The CDR3, as DNA: TGTGCCAGTAGTATAGAAGGGGGCGGGGAGCTGTTTTTT.

The J gene is TRBJ2-3, the V gene TRBV15, with TRBD1 as a possible D gene (5 bases). CDR1 is LNHNV, CDR2 YYDKDF, per germline (reference sequence). The CDR3 totals 13 residues. The ends were cut back, 5 bases at V and 0 bases at J, with 6 bases in the middle. The CDR3 loop reads CATSGASTDTQYF. The CDR3 region has the DNA TGTGCCACCAGCGGGGCTAGCACAGATACGCAGTATTTT.

The CDR3 DNA reads as TGTGCCAGCAGCCCCCAGACTAGCACAGATACGCAGTATTTT. Translation: CASSPQTSTDTQYF. The genes are TRBV7-9 and TRBJ2-3; D unclear. CDR1 is SEHNR, CDR2 FQNEAQ, per germline (reference sequence). The CDR3 loop spans 14 amino acids. V was pared by 5 bases and J by 0 bases, with 9 bases between.

The rearrangement uses TRBV3-1 (or the pseudogene TRBV3-2) and TRBJ2-3; 15 bases match TRBD2. Trimming removed 1 base from V and 3 bases from J; junction bases left unmatched: 2. CDR1 is LGHDT, CDR2 YNNKEL, per germline (reference sequence). The CDR3 has 17 residues. The CDR3 protein is CASSQGTSGRATDTQYF. CDR3 sequence (DNA): TGTGCCAGCAGCCAAGGGACTAGCGGGAGGGCGACAGATACGCAGTATTTT.

This clone has more than one count but fewer than ten. The chain employs TRBV5-4 and TRBJ1-6, with D possibly TRBD1 on 6 matching bases. V lost 4 bases to trimming and J lost 8 bases, with 13 bases between them. CDR3 size: 14 residues. In germline, CDR1 is SGHNT, CDR2 YYREEE (reference sequence). CDR3 amino acids: CASSAGVLDSPLHF. For the CDR3, the DNA is TGTGCCAGCAGCGCAGGGGTTTTGGATTCACCCCTCCACTTT.

The count of this clone is one. The chain links TRBV6-5 to TRBJ1-4; the match to TRBD1 covers 7 bases. J lost 8 bases, V lost 6 bases, and 9 bases had no gene match. The CDR3 runs to 14 residues. Germline V CDR1 and CDR2: MNHEY, SVGAGI. CDR3 region: CASSRDRVEEKLFF. For the CDR3, the DNA is TGTGCCAGCAGCAGAGACAGGGTCGAAGAAAAACTGTTTTTT.

This chain uses TRBV15 with TRBJ2-5; the D gene is possibly TRBD2 (5 bases). The V end lost 0 bases, the J end lost 0 bases, and 8 bases lay between the germline ends. Germline lookup yields CDR1 LNHNV and CDR2 YYDKDF (reference sequence). The CDR3 runs 15 residues. CDR3 in DNA: TGTGCCACCAGCAGAGACCCGGGGTACCAAGAGACCCAGTACTTC. This sequence encodes CATSRDPGYQETQYF.

In the case of this clone: Different DNA sequences within this sample yield the same CDR3. This chain connects TRBV3-1 (or the pseudogene TRBV3-2) to TRBJ1-1; D possibly corresponds to TRBD1 (5 bases). This CDR3 region has 14 residues. The V end lost 4 bases, the J end lost 0 bases, and 9 bases lay between the germline ends. CDR1 and CDR2 (germline): LGHDT, YNNKEL (reference sequence). The DNA for the CDR3 is TGTGCCAGCAGCCGAACAGGTCTGAACACTGAAGCTTTCTTT. This codes for CASSRTGLNTEAFF.

The chain links TRBV28 to TRBJ1-6; D is ambiguous. V was cut by 3 bases and J by 3 bases, with 12 bases left in between. CDR1 is MDHEN, CDR2 SYDVKM, per germline. This CDR3 is 16 amino acids long. The CDR3 here is CASSLEVGRYNSPLHF. The CDR3 coding sequence is TGTGCCAGCAGTTTGGAGGTCGGACGCTATAATTCACCCCTCCACTTT.

The chain joins TRBV28 to TRBJ2-7; the D gene is possibly TRBD2 (6 bases). Trimming removed 5 bases from V and 5 bases from J, with 19 bases in between. Germline assignment: CDR1 MDHEN and CDR2 SYDVKM. This CDR3 spans 15 amino acids. The CDR3 DNA is TGTGCCAGCAGTCAACCCGGCGGGGTCTTCCACGAGCAGTACTTC. This encodes CASSQPGGVFHEQYF.

The chain is built from TRBV9 and TRBJ2-3; 11 nucleotides line up with TRBD2. The CDR3 covers 17 residues. Germline V gene sequence: CDR1 SGDLS, CDR2 YYNGEE. V shed 2 bases, J shed 0 bases, and the junction held 5 bases outside the gene matches. The CDR3 DNA reads as TGTGCCAGCAGCGTCCGGACTAGCGGGTTTAGCACAGATACGCAGTATTTT. Translation: CASSVRTSGFSTDTQYF.

The chain is built from TRBV28 and TRBJ2-5; D may be TRBD1 (7 bases). The germline gives CDR1 MDHEN, CDR2 SYDVKM. The CDR3 is 15 amino acids. V lost 6 bases and J lost 5, with 19 bases in between. The chain's CDR3 is CASSMLQGGTETQYF. The CDR3 nucleotides are TGTGCCAGCAGCATGCTTCAGGGGGGAACGGAGACCCAGTACTTC. The entire variable domain, with the rest obtained from reference TRBV28 and TRBJ2-5, is as follows: DVKVTQSSRYLVKRTGEKVFLECVQDMDHENMFWYRQDPGLGLRLIYFSYDVKMKEKGDIPEGYSVSREKKERFSLILESASTNQTSMYLCASSMLQGGTETQYFGPGTRLLVL.

The chain has TRBV28 and TRBJ1-1, with 9 bases matching TRBD1. Germline CDR1 and CDR2: MDHEN and SYDVKM. J was trimmed by 4 bases and V by 6 bases; bases with no gene match: 6. The CDR3 consists of 14 residues. In DNA, the CDR3 is TGTGCCAGCAGAACAGGGGGCGCGACCACTGAAGCTTTCTTT. Translating it yields CASRTGGATTEAFF.

This chain connects TRBV14 to TRBJ1-1, with no clear D. Germline values: CDR1 SGHDN, CDR2 FVKESK. Trimming left V 0 bases short and J 0 bases short, with 11 bases between. The length of the CDR3 is 16 residues. The CDR3 DNA reads as TGTGCCAGCAGCCAAGACGGACTGGTAATGAACACTGAAGCTTTCTTT. Its translation is CASSQDGLVMNTEAFF.

J is TRBJ2-5 and V is TRBV25-1; D unclear. CDR3 length equals 15 residues. Trimming shortened V by 1 base and J by 5 bases, and 14 bases separated the two germline ends. Germline V gives CDR1 MGHDK, CDR2 SYGVNS. As DNA, the CDR3 is TGTGCCAGCAGTGAATCGATCAGGATATGGGAGACCCAGTACTTC. Residues: CASSESIRIWETQYF. Supplemented by reference TRBV25-1 and TRBJ2-5, the full variable domain reads EADIYQTPRYLVIGTGKKITLECSQTMGHDKMYWYQQDPGMELHLIHYSYGVNSTEKGDLSSESTVSRIRTEHFPLTLESARPSHTSQYLCASSESIRIWETQYFGPGTRLLVL.

Here the CDR3 reads CASSQGSKDTQYF. CDR3 coding DNA: TGCGCCAGCAGCCAAGGTAGTAAGGATACGCAGTATTTT. The chain carries TRBV4-1 and TRBJ2-3; D uncertain. This CDR3 has 13 residues. Trimming pared 1 base from V and 6 bases from J, leaving 8 bases between. Germline V lookup: CDR1 MGHRA, CDR2 YSYEKL.

The J gene is TRBJ1-5, the V gene TRBV2, with TRBD1 as a possible D gene (5 bases). The CDR3 is 13 residues long. Germline CDR1 reads SNHLY; CDR2 reads FYNNEI. The V end was cut by 4 bases, the J end by 6 bases, with 10 bases between. The CDR3 spells CASSGGGSQPQHF. CDR3 sequence (DNA): TGTGCCAGCAGTGGGGGCGGTAGTCAGCCCCAGCATTTT. The entire variable domain, with the rest obtained from reference TRBV2 and TRBJ1-5, is as follows: EPEVTQTPSHQVTQMGQEVILRCVPISNHLYFYWYRQILGQKVEFLVSFYNNEISEKSEIFDDQFSVERPDGSNFTLKIRSTKLEDSAMYFCASSGGGSQPQHFGDGTRLSIL.

The rearrangement uses TRBV7-9 and TRBJ2-3; D gene unclear. V gave up 2 bases and J gave up 4 bases, with 7 bases separating them. Germline V lookup: CDR1 SEHNR, CDR2 FQNEAQ (reference sequence). The CDR3 has 13 residues. The CDR3 DNA reads TGTGCCAGCAGCTTAAGTGAGTCAGATACGCAGTATTTT. Protein product: CASSLSESDTQYF. Supplemented by reference TRBV7-9 and TRBJ2-3, the full variable domain reads DTGVSQNPRHKITKRGQNVTFRCDPISEHNRLYWYRQTLGQGPEFLTYFQNEAQLEKSRLLSDRFSAERPKGSFSTLEIQRTEQGDSAMYLCASSLSESDTQYFGPGTRLTVL.

The chain employs TRBV12-3 or TRBV12-4 and TRBJ2-7, with D perhaps matching TRBD2 (5 bases). This CDR3 contains 12 residues. The V end lost 8 bases, the J end lost 4 bases, and 12 bases lay between the germline ends. Written as DNA, the CDR3 is TGTGCCAGCGGAGGTGGTTTATACGAGCAGTACTTC. Its translation is CASGGGLYEQYF.

This rearrangement joins TRBV3-1 (or the pseudogene TRBV3-2) to TRBJ2-3; possible D gene TRBD2, 5 bases. The CDR3 extends over 12 amino acids. V lost 1 base, J lost 13 bases, and 12 bases lay in between. Germline-derived CDR1 and CDR2 are LGHDT and YNNKEL (reference sequence). CDR3 protein: CASSQGGVEEYF. The CDR3 nucleotides read TGTGCCAGCAGCCAAGGGGGAGTCGAGGAGTATTTT.

The genes are TRBV6-2 or TRBV6-3 and TRBJ2-3, with 8 bases matching TRBD2. With V trimmed by 6 bases and J by 3 bases, 17 bases remained unmatched. Germline values: CDR1 MNHEY, CDR2 SVGEGT. This CDR3 has 18 amino acids. CDR3 protein: CASSRRSSGWRVTDTQYF. The CDR3 DNA sequence: TGTGCCAGCAGCCGCCGGTCTAGCGGGTGGAGGGTTACAGATACGCAGTATTTT.

This clone was seen a handful of times. V is TRBV6-5 and J is TRBJ1-2; D uncertain. The germline gives CDR1 MNHEY, CDR2 SVGAGI. This CDR3 comprises 12 residues. V lost 7 bases and J 4 bases, leaving 10 bases between the germline ends. The CDR3 region has the DNA TGTGCCAGCACAGACATGCCCTATGGCTACACCTTC. Its translation is CASTDMPYGYTF.

The chain has TRBV18 and TRBJ2-5; 10 nucleotides line up with TRBD1. The length of the CDR3 is 14 residues. CDR1 is KGHSH, CDR2 LQKENI, per germline. V lost 6 bases and J lost 4; bases outside the gene matches: 5. The CDR3 DNA sequence: TGTGCCAGCTCGCAGACAGGGGGCAGAGAGACCCAGTACTTC. Protein: CASSQTGGRETQYF.

The chain employs TRBV5-6 and TRBJ2-7, with TRBD1 as a possible D gene (5 bases). There are 15 residues in the CDR3. The germline gives CDR1 SGHDT, CDR2 YYEEEE. Trimming took 4 bases from V and 4 from J, leaving 18 bases between them. CDR3 sequence reads: CASSPAGQGAYEQYF. For the CDR3, the DNA is TGTGCCAGCAGCCCCGCCGGTCAGGGCGCGTACGAGCAGTACTTC.

The V and J genes are TRBV5-1 and TRBJ1-5; D remains unclear. Trimming pared 1 base from V and 7 bases from J, leaving 9 bases between. This CDR3 is built from 13 residues. Germline CDR1 and CDR2: SGHRS and YFSETQ. The CDR3 is CASSLTGEQPQHF. The CDR3 DNA follows: TGCGCCAGCAGCTTGACCGGGGAACAGCCCCAGCATTTT.

The chain couples TRBV5-6 to TRBJ2-7; 7 bases agree with TRBD1. Losses at the gene ends were 0 bases for V and 3 bases for J; bases not matched to a gene: 9. This CDR3 region has 16 residues. Germline V gene sequence: CDR1 SGHDT, CDR2 YYEEEE. The CDR3 DNA reads as TGTGCCAGCAGCTTGGTTGACAGGGCGATAAACTACGAGCAGTACTTC. It is translated as CASSLVDRAINYEQYF.

The chain joins TRBV4-1 to TRBJ1-1, with D possibly matching TRBD1 (6 bases). From germline, CDR1 is MGHRA and CDR2 YSYEKL. V lost 7 bases and J lost 1, with 10 bases in between. The CDR3 is 13 amino acids. CDR3 protein: CASNTGTNTEAFF. The CDR3 DNA is TGCGCCAGCAACACAGGGACGAACACTGAAGCTTTCTTT.

V usage is TRBV30 and J usage is TRBJ1-5; D might be TRBD1 (6 bases). Trimming took off 2 bases at V and 0 bases at J, with 14 bases between the two ends. Germline CDR1 and CDR2: GTSNPN and SVGIG (reference sequence). The CDR3 is 16 residues long. The CDR3 loop is CAWSRQDLHSNQPQHF. The CDR3 DNA sequence: TGTGCCTGGAGTCGACAGGACCTTCATAGCAATCAGCCCCAGCATTTT. Full variable domain (outside the CDR3, taken from reference TRBV30 and TRBJ1-5): SQTIHQWPATLVQPVGSPLSLECTVEGTSNPNLYWYRQAAGRGLQLLFYSVGIGQISSEVPQNLSASRPQDRQFILSSKKLLLSDSGFYLCAWSRQDLHSNQPQHFGDGTRLSIL.

The CDR3 DNA follows: TGTGCCACCAGCGGGGGGACTGAGACCCAGTACTTC. It is translated as CATSGGTETQYF. The rearrangement uses TRBV15 and TRBJ2-5; D possibly corresponds to TRBD2 (6 bases). V lost 5 bases and J lost 5, with 9 bases in between. The CDR3 extends over 12 amino acids. Germline V gives CDR1 LNHNV, CDR2 YYDKDF (reference sequence).

This chain connects TRBV25-1 to TRBJ2-3; D might be TRBD2 (5 bases). The germline V gene has CDR1 MGHDK and CDR2 SYGVNS. Trimming stripped 5 bases from V and 8 bases from J, with 14 bases between. The CDR3 has 13 amino acids. CDR3 sequence: CASSTLLASTQYF. DNA for the CDR3: TGTGCCAGCAGTACCCTCCTAGCATCTACGCAGTATTTT.

The chain couples TRBV5-1 to TRBJ1-1; the match to TRBD1 covers 7 bases. Germline V gene data show CDR1 as SGHRS and CDR2 as YFSETQ. J lost 0 bases, V lost 0 bases, and 2 bases had no gene match. The CDR3 is 15 residues long. In DNA, the CDR3 is TGCGCCAGCAGCTTGGCGGGACAGCTGAACACTGAAGCTTTCTTT. It yields the protein CASSLAGQLNTEAFF.

This chain uses TRBV5-1 with TRBJ2-3; 10 bases are a match to TRBD1. CDR3 length: 16 amino acids. Germline CDR1 is SGHRS and CDR2 is YFSETQ. The V and J ends lost 3 bases and 3 bases, in that order; junction bases with no gene match: 7. The DNA of the CDR3 is TGCGCCAGCAGCTCGACAGGGGGCTTTCCGACAGATACGCAGTATTTT. This translates into CASSSTGGFPTDTQYF.